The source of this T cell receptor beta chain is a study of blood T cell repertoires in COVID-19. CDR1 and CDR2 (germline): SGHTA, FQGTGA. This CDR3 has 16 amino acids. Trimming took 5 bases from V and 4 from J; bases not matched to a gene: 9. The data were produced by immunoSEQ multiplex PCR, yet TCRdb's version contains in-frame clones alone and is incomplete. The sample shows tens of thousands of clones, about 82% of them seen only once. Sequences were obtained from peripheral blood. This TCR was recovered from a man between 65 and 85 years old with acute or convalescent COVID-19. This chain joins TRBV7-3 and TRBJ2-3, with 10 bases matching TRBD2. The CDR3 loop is CASSLGLAIDADTQYF. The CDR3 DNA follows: TGTGCCAGCAGCCTGGGACTAGCGATCGATGCAGATACGCAGTATTTT.